This record concerns one T cell receptor (beta chain) sequence. Sequence at one end of the junction differs from germline and may be a read error. The data originate from a study of OX40 agonist ivuxolimab in advanced cancers. Generated by immunoSEQ multiplex PCR, the TCRdb table keeps only in-frame clones and is missing some. Of approximately 49,000 clones in the sample, under 90% were seen once. Germline values: CDR1 SGHRS, CDR2 YFSETQ. The CDR3 loop spans 12 amino acids. The source of this sequence is an adult with an advanced solid tumor such as melanoma, head and neck, liver or kidney cancer. Specimen: CD4+ or CD8+ T cells sorted from blood, collected in a trial of the OX40 agonist ivuxolimab. The rearrangement uses TRBV5-1 and TRBJ2-3; D remains unclear. CDR3 sequence: CASSHSTDTQYF. CDR3 sequence (DNA): TGCGCCAGCAGTCATAGCACGGATACGCAGTATTTT.